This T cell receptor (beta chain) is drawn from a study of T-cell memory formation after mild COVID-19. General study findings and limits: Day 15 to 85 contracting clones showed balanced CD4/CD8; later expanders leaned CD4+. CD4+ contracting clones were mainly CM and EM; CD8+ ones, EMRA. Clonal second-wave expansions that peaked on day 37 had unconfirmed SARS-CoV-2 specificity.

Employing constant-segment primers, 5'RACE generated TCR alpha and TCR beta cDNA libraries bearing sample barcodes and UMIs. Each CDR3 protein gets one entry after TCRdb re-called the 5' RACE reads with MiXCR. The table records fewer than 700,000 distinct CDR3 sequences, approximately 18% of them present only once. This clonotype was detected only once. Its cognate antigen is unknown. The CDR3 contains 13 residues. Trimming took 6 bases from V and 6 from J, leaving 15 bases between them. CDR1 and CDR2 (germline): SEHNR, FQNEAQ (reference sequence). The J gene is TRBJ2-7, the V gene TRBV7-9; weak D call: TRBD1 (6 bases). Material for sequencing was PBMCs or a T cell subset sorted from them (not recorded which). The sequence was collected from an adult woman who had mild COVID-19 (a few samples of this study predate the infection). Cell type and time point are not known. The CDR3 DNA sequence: TGTGCCAGCAGGTTCACAGGGTTCGCCGAGCAGTACTTC. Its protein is CASRFTGFAEQYF.